This T cell receptor beta chain was recorded in a study of OX40 agonist ivuxolimab in advanced cancers. In the study overall: Ivuxolimab was a fully human IgG2 agonistic monoclonal antibody targeting the costimulatory receptor OX40 (CD134). Intravenous ivuxolimab was administered to patients every 2 weeks at six dose levels: 0.01, 0.1, 0.3, 1.5, 3 and 10 mg/kg. In the dose-escalation cohort, 70% to 85% of patients were male, and the mean age was approximately 60 years with a range of roughly 23 to 90. Partial responses occurred in three dose-escalation patients: two with cutaneous melanoma and one with hepatocellular carcinoma. The paper covers the monotherapy dose-escalation part of the phase I ivuxolimab trial, which included N ≈ 54 patients. Of the approximately 50 dose-escalation patients, hepatocellular carcinoma was present in approximately 20, melanoma in approximately 15, renal cell carcinoma in 9 and head and neck cancer in 9. Prior anti-PD-1, anti-PD-L1 or anti-CTLA-4 therapy was permitted, and 40% of dose-escalation patients had received checkpoint inhibitors. Peripheral TCRbeta sequencing aimed to test whether ivuxolimab altered TCR sequence diversity and caused clonal T-cell expansion.

For this clone: What antigen it recognizes has not been identified. No per-base quality is available; no much larger clone lies one base away.

Study-wide findings and limitations: Partial responders in the 0.1-3.0 mg/kg groups had among the lowest normalized peripheral clonal expansion, especially among CD8+ T cells. After ivuxolimab, expanded clones were on average more numerous among CD8+ T cells than among CD4+ T cells. The antigen specificity of the clonally expanded peripheral T cells was not determined. Low levels of normalized T-cell clonal expansion were also seen in some patients who did not respond. At doses of 0.1 to 3.0 mg/kg, clonal expansion of both CD4+ and CD8+ T cells in blood was seen between baseline and week 6.

The trial excluded patients who had a history of autoimmune disease or who were on systemic immunosuppression. Peripheral blood for TCR sequencing was collected from all dose cohorts at baseline, on cycle 4 day 1, and on cycle 7 day 1. Samples came from an open-label, multicenter, first-in-human phase I dose-escalation trial of ivuxolimab. Adults with locally advanced or metastatic melanoma, renal cell carcinoma, hepatocellular carcinoma or head and neck squamous cell carcinoma were enrolled in the trial. CD4+ and CD8+ T cells were sorted separately from peripheral blood before TCR sequencing. To sequence the TCRbeta CDR3 region, genomic DNA was isolated from the sorted cells. The immunoSEQ Assay was used for sequencing of TCRbeta CDR3 regions. The immuneACCESS repertoire file appears here via TCRdb, limited to in-frame rearrangements. These files lack a portion of the clones; in checked studies, under half of the deficit traces to unresolved V genes, and the cause of the others is not known. This sample has tens of thousands of clones in its table, and roughly 94% of those were observed once. The top ten hold 11% of the sample.

The receptor was isolated from an adult with an advanced solid tumor such as melanoma, head and neck, liver or kidney cancer. The sample in question was CD4+ or CD8+ T cells sorted from blood, obtained in a trial of the OX40 agonist ivuxolimab.

CDR3 loop: CASSIVPGTRSYEQYF. Here is the DNA: TGTGCCAGTAGTATAGTTCCCGGGACACGCTCCTACGAGCAGTACTTC. The chain couples TRBV19 to TRBJ2-7, and perhaps TRBD1 as D gene, on 6 matching bases. Measured from the cysteine to the phenylalanine, the CDR3 is 16 residues long. The retained sequence is limited to the CDR3, 48 bases, with the frame set at the first base. V sheds 1 base and J sheds 0 bases, leaving 13 bases between their ends. CDR1 is given as LNHDA and CDR2 as SQIVND, both from the germline V gene (reference sequence).